A selection of T cell receptor beta chains follows, all from one sample in a study of cytomegalovirus exposure and HLA in healthy donors. Sequenced by immunoSEQ multiplex PCR; TCRdb stores in-frame clones only, minus some. This sample has about 250,000 clones, with roughly 91% found just once. The sequenced sample consisted of PBMCs. Every receptor here comes from a girl aged 2-9 years in good health and CMV-seronegative. Both conserved end residues are trimmed from each CDR3. D genes are given only for firm matches. Clone size is given for some rows only: seen once, a few or many times, or a class if the clone is expanded.

d_gene,v_gene,abundance,CDR3aa
-,TRBV9,-,ASSGGGGYADTQY
-,TRBV15,-,ATSRVGSGPGTQY
TRBD1,TRBV6-5,-,ASSVAGGTNQPQH
-,TRBV29-1,once,SVEEVVQETQY
-,TRBV19,-,ASSIVTGSYGYT
-,TRBV7-9,-,ASSPSQGAYEQY
TRBD2,TRBV7-6,-,ASSLGGGALSYEQY
-,TRBV25-1,-,ASSDAGGSNQPQH
TRBD2,TRBV5-4,-,ASSLERGVRTDTQY
TRBD1,TRBV27,-,ASSLAGGINNQPQH
-,TRBV6-5,-,ASSDRRGTSSEAF
-,TRBV4-1,-,ASSLLAGRQPQH
-,TRBV12-5,few,ASGLVDETGQPQH
TRBD1,TRBV27,-,ASRKQGAWSNQPQH
-,TRBV6-5,-,ASRPRVTLYEQY
TRBD1,TRBV5-8,-,ASSIDRGYGYT
-,TRBV10-2,-,ASRTDGVYNEQF
-,TRBV19,-,ASSIWRGHETQY
TRBD2,TRBV4-2,-,ASSQDSAITSGGYSSYEQY
-,TRBV6-6,-,ASSYSQGGGYT
-,TRBV11-2,-,ASSLASNEQF
-,TRBV10-3,-,AISVRLNTEAF
-,TRBV6-5,-,ASSYSGTKNTEAF
TRBD1,TRBV30,-,AWNQGGNTEAF
-,TRBV30,-,AWSKWGADTQY
-,TRBV5-8,-,ASIALIPSSYNEQF
TRBD1,TRBV5-6,-,ASSRTGERGQETQY
TRBD1,TRBV2,-,ASRGTGKKPYSGNTIY
TRBD2,TRBV5-1,-,ASSHGLDEQF